One sample yielded the 2 T cell receptor beta chains listed below, sequenced in a study of T cell repertoires in cytomegalovirus infection. One entry per CDR3 protein results from TCRdb running MiXCR on the reads. The sample includes some 200,000 distinct CDR3 sequences, 9.5% of them seen just once. Material: PBMCs. The receptors here all came from a human donor in good health (CMV status not recorded). Some clones in this sample may be carry-over from other donors' samples.

The chain carries TRBV15 and TRBJ1-5, with D possibly TRBD1 on 5 matching bases. The CDR3 sequence is 16 residues long. V was cut by 0 bases and J by 0 bases, with 9 bases left in between. Germline assignment: CDR1 LNHNV and CDR2 YYDKDF (reference sequence). In nucleotides, the CDR3 is TGTGCCACCAGCAGAGATCCCGGGGGTAGCAATCAGCCCCAGCATTTT. Its protein is CATSRDPGGSNQPQHF.

The chain has TRBV28 and TRBJ1-1, with unresolved D. Germline V lookup: CDR1 MDHEN, CDR2 SYDVKM. The CDR3 consists of 13 residues. V was pared by 2 bases and J by 5 bases, with 9 bases between. CDR3 in DNA: TGTGCCAGCAGTTTAGATAGGGAAACTGAAGCTTTCTTT. Translation: CASSLDRETEAFF.